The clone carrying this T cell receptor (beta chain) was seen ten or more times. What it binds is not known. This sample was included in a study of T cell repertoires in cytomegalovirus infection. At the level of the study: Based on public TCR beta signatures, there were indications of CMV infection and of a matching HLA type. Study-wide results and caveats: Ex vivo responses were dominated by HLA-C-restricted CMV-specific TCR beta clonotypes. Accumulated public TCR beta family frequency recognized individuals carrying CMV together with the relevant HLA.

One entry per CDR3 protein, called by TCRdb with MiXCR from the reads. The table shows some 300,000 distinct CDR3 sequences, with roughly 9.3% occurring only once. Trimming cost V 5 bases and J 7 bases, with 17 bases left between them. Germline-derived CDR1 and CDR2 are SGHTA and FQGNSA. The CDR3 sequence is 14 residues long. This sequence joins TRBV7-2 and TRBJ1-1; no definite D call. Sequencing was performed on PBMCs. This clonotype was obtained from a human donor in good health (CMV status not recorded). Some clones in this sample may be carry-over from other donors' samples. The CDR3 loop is CASSRGTSVNEAFF. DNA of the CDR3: TGTGCCAGCAGCCGAGGTACCAGCGTGAATGAAGCTTTCTTT.